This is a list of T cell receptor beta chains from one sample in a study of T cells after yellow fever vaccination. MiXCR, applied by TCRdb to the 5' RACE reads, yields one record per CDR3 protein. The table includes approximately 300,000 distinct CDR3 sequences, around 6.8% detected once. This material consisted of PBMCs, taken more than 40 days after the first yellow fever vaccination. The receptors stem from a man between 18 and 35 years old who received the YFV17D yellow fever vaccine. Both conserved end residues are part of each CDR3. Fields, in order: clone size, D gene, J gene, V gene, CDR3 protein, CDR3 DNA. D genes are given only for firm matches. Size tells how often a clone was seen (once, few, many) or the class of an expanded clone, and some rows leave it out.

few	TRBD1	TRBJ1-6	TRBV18	CASSPGTATNNSPLHF	TGTGCCAGCTCACCAGGGACAGCGACGAATAATTCACCCCTCCACTTT
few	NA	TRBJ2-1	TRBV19	CASTGGGNNEQFF	TGTGCCAGTACAGGTGGGGGGAACAATGAGCAGTTCTTC
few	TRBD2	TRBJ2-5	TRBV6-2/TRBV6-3	CASTTLTSGETQYF	TGTGCCAGCACTACATTGACTAGCGGAGAGACCCAGTACTTC
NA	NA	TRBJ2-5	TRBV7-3	CASSSSGASETQYF	TGTGCCAGCAGCTCCTCTGGAGCGTCGGAGACCCAGTACTTC
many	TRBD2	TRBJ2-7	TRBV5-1	CASSRIAGTYEQYF	TGCGCCAGCAGTAGAATAGCGGGAACCTACGAGCAGTACTTC
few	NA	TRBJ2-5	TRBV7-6	CASSLAGGPEKTQYF	TGTGCCAGCAGCTTAGCGGGGGGGCCTGAAAAGACCCAGTACTTC
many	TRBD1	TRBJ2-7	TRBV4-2	CASSQFRGTGAQVYEQYF	TGTGCCAGCAGCCAATTCCGTGGGACAGGGGCCCAGGTCTACGAGCAGTACTTC
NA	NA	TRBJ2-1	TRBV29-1	CSVGSADEQFF	TGCAGCGTTGGGTCAGCGGATGAGCAGTTCTTC
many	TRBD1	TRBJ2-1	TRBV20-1	CSARGATGTGDPFF	TGCAGTGCTAGAGGTGCAACCGGGACAGGGGATCCGTTCTTC
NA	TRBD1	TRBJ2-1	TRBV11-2	CASSFRQGSRNEQFF	TGTGCCAGCAGCTTCCGACAGGGCTCGCGGAATGAGCAGTTCTTC
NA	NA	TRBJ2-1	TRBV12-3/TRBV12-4	CASSFQAEQFF	TGTGCCAGCAGTTTCCAGGCAGAGCAGTTCTTC
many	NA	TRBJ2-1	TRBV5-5	CASRSGGALYNEQFF	TGTGCCAGCAGATCAGGGGGGGCCCTATACAATGAGCAGTTCTTC
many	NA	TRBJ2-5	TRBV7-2	CASSSDGFQGTQYF	TGTGCCAGCAGCTCCGATGGCTTTCAGGGGACCCAGTACTTC
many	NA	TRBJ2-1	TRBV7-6	CASSLDRVPSYNEQFF	TGTGCCAGCAGCTTAGACCGGGTCCCCTCCTACAATGAGCAGTTCTTC
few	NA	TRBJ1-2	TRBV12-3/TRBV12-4	CASSFTPQNYGYTF	TGTGCCAGCAGTTTTACACCCCAAAATTATGGCTACACCTTC
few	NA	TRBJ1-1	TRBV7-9	CASSRPGENTEAFF	TGTGCCAGCAGCCGACCCGGGGAGAACACTGAAGCTTTCTTT
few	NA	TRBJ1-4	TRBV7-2	CASSLNPYEKLFF	TGTGCCAGCAGCTTAAATCCATACGAAAAACTGTTTTTT
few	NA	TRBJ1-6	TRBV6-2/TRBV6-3	CASSYRVQLLPAPLHF	TGTGCCAGCAGTTATCGGGTCCAGCTCCTGCCGGCACCCCTCCACTTT
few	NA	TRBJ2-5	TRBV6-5	CASSYQQGWGSQETQYF	TGTGCCAGCAGTTATCAACAGGGATGGGGTAGCCAAGAGACCCAGTACTTC
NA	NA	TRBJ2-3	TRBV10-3	CAINRDFSTDTQYF	TGTGCCATCAATAGGGACTTCTCCACAGATACGCAGTATTTT
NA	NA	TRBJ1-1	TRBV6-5	CASSYSRHKVFF	TGTGCCAGCAGTTACTCCCGCCATAAGGTTTTCTTT
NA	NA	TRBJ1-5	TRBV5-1	CASSLGSGENQPQHF	TGCGCCAGCAGCTTGGGCTCGGGGGAAAATCAGCCCCAGCATTTT
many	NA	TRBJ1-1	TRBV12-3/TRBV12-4	CASKTGTDNEAFF	TGTGCCAGCAAAACCGGGACTGATAATGAAGCTTTCTTT
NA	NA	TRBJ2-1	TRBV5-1	CASSPFGGAHSEQFF	TGCGCCAGCAGCCCATTTGGGGGGGCCCACAGTGAGCAGTTCTTC
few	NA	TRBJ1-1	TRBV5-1	CASSYKQRGTEAFF	TGCGCCAGCAGCTACAAACAGAGGGGCACTGAAGCTTTCTTT
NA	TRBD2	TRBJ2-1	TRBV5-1	CGGGVPREQFF	TGCGGGGGGGGGGTCCCCAGAGAGCAGTTCTTC
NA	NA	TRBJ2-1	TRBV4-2	CASSHWTRSSYNEQFF	TGTGCCAGCAGCCACTGGACCCGAAGCTCCTACAATGAGCAGTTCTTC